This T cell receptor (beta chain) was profiled in a study of cytomegalovirus exposure and HLA in healthy donors. The study, taken as a whole, reports: Usually a TCR sequence was rare, but some public TCRs were found in many donors. Cytomegalovirus association was assigned to about 150 TCR beta chains.

PCR employed 60 Vbeta and 13 Jbeta primers. Libraries were prepared by immunoSEQ multiplex PCR; TCRdb keeps only in-frame clonotypes and omits some of them. The repertoire includes roughly 98,000 clones, about 81% of them detected once, and about 1.5% sits in the top ten. To note about this clone: Its specificity is unknown.

The trim removed 6 bases at V and 10 bases at J, leaving 11 bases unmatched. CDR3 length equals 15 residues. CDR1 is LNHDA, CDR2 SQIVND, per germline (reference sequence). Source material: PBMCs. The sequence was collected from a man between 40 and 49 years old in good health and CMV-seronegative. The V call is TRBV19, the J call TRBJ1-6; 8 bases align to TRBD1. This CDR3 reads CASSPDRAVGSPLHF. DNA for the CDR3: TGTGCCAGTAGCCCGGACAGGGCGGTAGGATCACCCCTCCACTTT. Looking up the rest from reference TRBV19 and TRBJ1-6 gives the full variable domain: DGGITQSPKYLFRKEGQNVTLSCEQNLNHDAMYWYRQDPGQGLRLIYYSQIVNDFQKGDIAEGYSVSREKKESFPLTVTSAQKNPTAFYLCASSPDRAVGSPLHFGNGTRLTVT.